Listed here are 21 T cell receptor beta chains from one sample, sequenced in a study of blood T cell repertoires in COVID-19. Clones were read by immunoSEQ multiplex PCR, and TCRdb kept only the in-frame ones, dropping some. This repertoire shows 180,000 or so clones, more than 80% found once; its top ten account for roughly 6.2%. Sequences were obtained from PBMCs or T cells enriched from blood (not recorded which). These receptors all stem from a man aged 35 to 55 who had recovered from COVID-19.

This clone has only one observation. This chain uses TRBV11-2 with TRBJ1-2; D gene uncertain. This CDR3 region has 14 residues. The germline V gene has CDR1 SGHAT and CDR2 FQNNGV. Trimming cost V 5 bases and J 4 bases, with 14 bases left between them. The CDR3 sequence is CASSQSGLTYGYTF. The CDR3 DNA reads TGTGCCAGCAGCCAGAGCGGTTTGACCTATGGCTACACCTTC.

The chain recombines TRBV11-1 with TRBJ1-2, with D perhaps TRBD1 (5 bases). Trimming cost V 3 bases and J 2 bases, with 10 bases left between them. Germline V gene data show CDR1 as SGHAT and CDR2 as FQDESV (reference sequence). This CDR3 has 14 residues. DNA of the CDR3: TGTGCCAGCAGCTTTCGGGGGGGAAACTATGGCTACACCTTC. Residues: CASSFRGGNYGYTF. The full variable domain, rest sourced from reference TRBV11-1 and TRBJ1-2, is EAEVAQSPRYKITEKSQAVAFWCDPISGHATLYWYRQILGQGPELLVQFQDESVVDDSQLPKDRFSAERLKGVDSTLKIQPAELGDSAMYLCASSFRGGNYGYTFGSGTRLTVV.

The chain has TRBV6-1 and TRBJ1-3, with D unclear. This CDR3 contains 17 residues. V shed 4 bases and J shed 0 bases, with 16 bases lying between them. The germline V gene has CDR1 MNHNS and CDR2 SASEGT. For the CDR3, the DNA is TGTGCCAGCAGTGGAGGTCCTCCGGGGTCCTCTGGAAACACCATATATTTT. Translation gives CASSGGPPGSSGNTIYF.

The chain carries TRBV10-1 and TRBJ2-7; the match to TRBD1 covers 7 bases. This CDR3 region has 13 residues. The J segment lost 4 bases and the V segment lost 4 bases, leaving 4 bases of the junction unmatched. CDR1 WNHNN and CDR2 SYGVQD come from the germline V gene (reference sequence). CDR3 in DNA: TGCGCCAGCAGTGGACAGGGAATGTACGAGCAGTACTTC. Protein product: CASSGQGMYEQYF.

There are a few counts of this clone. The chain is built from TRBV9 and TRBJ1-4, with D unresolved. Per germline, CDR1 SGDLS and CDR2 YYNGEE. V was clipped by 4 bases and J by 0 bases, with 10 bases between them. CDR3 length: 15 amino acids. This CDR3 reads CASSIGKSTNEKLFF. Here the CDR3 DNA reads TGTGCCAGCAGCATCGGGAAGTCAACTAATGAAAAACTGTTTTTT.

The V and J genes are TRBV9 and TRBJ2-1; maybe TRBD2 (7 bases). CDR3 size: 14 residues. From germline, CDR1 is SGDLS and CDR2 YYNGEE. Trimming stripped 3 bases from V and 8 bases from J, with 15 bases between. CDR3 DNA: TGTGCCAGCAGCGAGGGGGGGATTTCCGATGAGCAGTTCTTC. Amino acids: CASSEGGISDEQFF.

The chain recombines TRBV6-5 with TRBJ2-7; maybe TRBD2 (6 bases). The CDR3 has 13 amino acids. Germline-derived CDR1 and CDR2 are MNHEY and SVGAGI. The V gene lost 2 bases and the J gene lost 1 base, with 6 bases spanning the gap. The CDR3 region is CASSYGGSYEQYF. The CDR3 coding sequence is TGTGCCAGCAGTTACGGGGGGTCCTACGAGCAGTACTTC.

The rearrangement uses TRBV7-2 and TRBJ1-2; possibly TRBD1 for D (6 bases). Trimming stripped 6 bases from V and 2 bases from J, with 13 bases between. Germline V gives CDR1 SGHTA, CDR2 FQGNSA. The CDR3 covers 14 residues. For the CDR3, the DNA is TGTGCCAGCAGTCTGGACAGAGAAAACTATGGCTACACCTTC. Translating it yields CASSLDRENYGYTF.

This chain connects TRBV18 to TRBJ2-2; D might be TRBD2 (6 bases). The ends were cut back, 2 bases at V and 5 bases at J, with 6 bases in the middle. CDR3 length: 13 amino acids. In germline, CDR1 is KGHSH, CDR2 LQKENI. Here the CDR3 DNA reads TGTGCCAGCTCACCAGGGGGGACCGGGGAGCTGTTTTTT. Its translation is CASSPGGTGELFF.

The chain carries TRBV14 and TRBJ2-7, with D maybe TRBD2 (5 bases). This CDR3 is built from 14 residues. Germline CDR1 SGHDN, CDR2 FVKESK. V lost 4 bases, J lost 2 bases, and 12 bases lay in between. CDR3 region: CASSRVRGAYEQYF. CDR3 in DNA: TGTGCCAGCAGCCGGGTCCGGGGAGCCTACGAGCAGTACTTC.

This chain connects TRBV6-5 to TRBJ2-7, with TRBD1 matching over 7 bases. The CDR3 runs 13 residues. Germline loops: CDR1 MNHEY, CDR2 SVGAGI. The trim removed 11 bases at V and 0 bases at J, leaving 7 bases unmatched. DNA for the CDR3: TGTGCCGTTCAGGGGGTAAGCTCCTACGAGCAGTACTTC. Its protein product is CAVQGVSSYEQYF.

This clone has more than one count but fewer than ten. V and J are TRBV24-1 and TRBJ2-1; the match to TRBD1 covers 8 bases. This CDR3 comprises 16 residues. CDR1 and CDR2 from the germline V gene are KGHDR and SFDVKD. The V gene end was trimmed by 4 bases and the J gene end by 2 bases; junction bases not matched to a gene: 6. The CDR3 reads CATSESDRGPYNEQFF. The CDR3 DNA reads TGTGCCACCAGTGAGTCTGACAGGGGCCCCTACAATGAGCAGTTCTTC.

The CDR3 bases are TGTGCTAGTGGTTCCCATACAGGGGAAGCTTTCTTT. It translates to CASGSHTGEAFF. J is TRBJ1-1 and V is TRBV12-5; possibly TRBD1 for D (6 bases). Germline CDR1 reads LGHNT; CDR2 reads FRNRAP. The CDR3 loop spans 12 amino acids. Between the trimmed V and J ends, which lost 4 bases and 8 bases, there was a span of 11 bases.

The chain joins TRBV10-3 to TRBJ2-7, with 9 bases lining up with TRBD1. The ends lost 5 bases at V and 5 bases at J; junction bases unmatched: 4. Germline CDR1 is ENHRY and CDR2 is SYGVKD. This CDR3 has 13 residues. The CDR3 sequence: CAISKGQGNEQYF. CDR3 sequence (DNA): TGTGCCATCAGTAAGGGACAGGGCAACGAGCAGTACTTC.

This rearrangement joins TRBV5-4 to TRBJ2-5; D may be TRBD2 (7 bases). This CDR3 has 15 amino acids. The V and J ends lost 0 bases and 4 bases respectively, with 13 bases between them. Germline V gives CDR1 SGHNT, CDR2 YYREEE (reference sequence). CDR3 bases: TGTGCCAGCAGCTTGGGCGGGGGCGGTGGAGAGACCCAGTACTTC. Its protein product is CASSLGGGGGETQYF.

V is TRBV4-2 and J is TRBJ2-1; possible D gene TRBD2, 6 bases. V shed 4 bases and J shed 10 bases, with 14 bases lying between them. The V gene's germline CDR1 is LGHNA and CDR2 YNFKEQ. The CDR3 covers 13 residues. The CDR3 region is CASSREEGGEQFF. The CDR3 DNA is TGTGCCAGCAGCCGCGAGGAGGGAGGCGAGCAGTTCTTC.

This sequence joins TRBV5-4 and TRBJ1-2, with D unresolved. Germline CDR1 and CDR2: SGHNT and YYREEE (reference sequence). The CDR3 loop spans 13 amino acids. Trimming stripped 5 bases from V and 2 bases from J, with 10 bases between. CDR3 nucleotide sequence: TGTGCCAGCAGTCCCAGTGTAAACTATGGCTACACCTTC. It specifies CASSPSVNYGYTF.

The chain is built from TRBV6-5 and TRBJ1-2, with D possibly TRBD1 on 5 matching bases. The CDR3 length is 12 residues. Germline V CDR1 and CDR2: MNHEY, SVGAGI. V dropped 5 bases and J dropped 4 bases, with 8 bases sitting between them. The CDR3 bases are TGTGCCAGCAGTCAGGGTACCTATGGCTACACCTTC. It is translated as CASSQGTYGYTF.

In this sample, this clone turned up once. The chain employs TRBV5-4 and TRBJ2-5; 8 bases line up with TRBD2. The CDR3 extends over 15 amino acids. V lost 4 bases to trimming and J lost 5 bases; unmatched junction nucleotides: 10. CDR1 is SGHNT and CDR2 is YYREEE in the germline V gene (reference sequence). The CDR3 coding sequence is TGTGCCAGCAGCACCGGACCGACGGGGGGGGAGACCCAGTACTTC. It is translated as CASSTGPTGGETQYF.

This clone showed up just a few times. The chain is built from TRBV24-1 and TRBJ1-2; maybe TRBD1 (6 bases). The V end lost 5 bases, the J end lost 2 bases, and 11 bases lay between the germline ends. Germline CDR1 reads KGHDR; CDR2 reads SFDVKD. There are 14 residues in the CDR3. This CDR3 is CATSALDRNYGYTF. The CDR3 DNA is TGTGCCACCAGTGCCTTAGACAGGAACTATGGCTACACCTTC.

This CDR3 is CASSIDATDTQYF. CDR3 DNA: TGTGCCAGCTCTATAGATGCCACAGATACGCAGTATTTT. This chain links TRBV18 with TRBJ2-3, with D unresolved. The CDR3 totals 13 residues. The germline V gene has CDR1 KGHSH and CDR2 LQKENI. V lost 6 bases, J lost 2 bases, and 9 bases lay in between.